One sample yielded the 23 T cell receptor beta chains listed below, sequenced in a study of T cell responses to AZD1222 COVID-19 vaccine. Profiling relied on immunoSEQ multiplex PCR, and the TCRdb table lists in-frame clones only, not all of them. Of nearly 35,000 clones in the sample, approximately 78% were seen once. Source: peripheral blood, taken 28 days after the second AZD1222 dose. The receptors here all came from an adult who received the AZD1222 COVID-19 vaccine.

This clone was counted between two and nine times. The CDR3 is CASIRTGSNYGYTF. CDR3 bases: TGTGCCAGTATCCGGACAGGGTCTAACTATGGCTACACCTTC. The gene calls are TRBV19 and TRBJ1-2, with 8 nucleotides matching TRBD1. The germline gives CDR1 LNHDA, CDR2 SQIVND (reference sequence). J was trimmed by 0 bases and V by 7 bases; bases with no gene match: 4. CDR3 length: 14 amino acids.

The genes are TRBV7-8 and TRBJ2-1, with D possibly TRBD2 on 5 matching bases. The germline V gene encodes CDR1 SGHVS and CDR2 FQNEAQ. The CDR3 is 14 residues long. V lost 4 bases to trimming and J lost 7 bases, with 14 bases between them. The CDR3 DNA reads TGTGCCAGCAGCTGGACTGCCTCTTGGAATGAGCAGTTCTTC. Translated: CASSWTASWNEQFF.

The CDR3 coding sequence is TGTGCCAGCAGCTTAGCGGGCACTGAAGCTTTCTTT. It codes for CASSLAGTEAFF. The chain links TRBV11-2 to TRBJ1-1; D call uncertain. The germline V gene encodes CDR1 SGHAT and CDR2 FQNNGV. With 1 base removed from V and 4 bases from J, the gap between germline ends came to 4 bases. The CDR3 sequence is 12 residues long.

The rearrangement uses TRBV5-1 and TRBJ2-2; D perhaps matches TRBD1 (5 bases). The CDR3 length is 12 residues. Germline-derived CDR1 and CDR2 are SGHRS and YFSETQ. The ends were cut back, 0 bases at V and 15 bases at J, with 12 bases in the middle. Written as DNA, the CDR3 is TGCGCCAGCAGCTTGGATCAGGGAAGGATGTTTTTT. This sequence encodes CASSLDQGRMFF.

This clone appeared a single time. The rearrangement joins TRBV5-1 to TRBJ2-3; TRBD2 agrees at 13 bases. Looked up from germline, CDR1 is SGHRS and CDR2 is YFSETQ. The CDR3 loop spans 16 amino acids. V shed 2 bases, J shed 6 bases, and the junction held 6 bases outside the gene matches. As DNA, the CDR3 is TGCGCCAGCAGCTTAGGACTAGCGGGAGCGGGGGATACGCAGTATTTT. This encodes CASSLGLAGAGDTQYF. Looking up the rest from reference TRBV5-1 and TRBJ2-3 gives the full variable domain: KAGVTQTPRYLIKTRGQQVTLSCSPISGHRSVSWYQQTPGQGLQFLFEYFSETQRNKGNFPGRFSGRQFSNSRSEMNVSTLELGDSALYLCASSLGLAGAGDTQYFGPGTRLTVL.

This chain links TRBV2 with TRBJ2-5; D is possibly TRBD2 (6 bases). Germline V CDR1 and CDR2: SNHLY, FYNNEI. CDR3 length: 15 residues. Between the trimmed V and J ends, which lost 7 bases and 2 bases, there was a span of 17 bases. CDR3 region: CASKSRRAGQETQYF. The CDR3 coding sequence is TGTGCCAGCAAAAGCAGGAGGGCAGGTCAAGAGACCCAGTACTTC.

The chain uses TRBV29-1 and TRBJ2-3; D is undetermined. Trimming took off 6 bases at V and 10 bases at J, with 14 bases between the two ends. The CDR3 loop spans 11 amino acids. The germline gives CDR1 SQVTM, CDR2 ANQGSEA. CDR3 DNA: TGCAGCGTCTCCCGGGCCATGGCGCAGTATTTT. It codes for CSVSRAMAQYF.

The rearrangement links TRBV10-2 to TRBJ1-5; D unresolved. Trimming cost V 0 bases and J 4 bases, with 7 bases left between them. Germline CDR1 reads WSHSY; CDR2 reads SAAADI. The CDR3 extends over 14 amino acids. DNA of the CDR3: TGCGCCAGCAGTGAGTCACATCGGAATCAGCCCCAGCATTTT. Translating it yields CASSESHRNQPQHF.

V is TRBV10-3 and J is TRBJ2-7; 7 bases are a match to TRBD1. V lost 4 bases to trimming and J lost 2 bases; unmatched junction nucleotides: 5. The CDR3 length is 14 residues. Germline V lookup: CDR1 ENHRY, CDR2 SYGVKD. The CDR3 loop reads CAISAPGQTYEQYF. The CDR3 coding sequence is TGTGCCATCAGTGCACCGGGACAGACCTACGAGCAGTACTTC.

The rearrangement uses TRBV5-1 and TRBJ2-3; weak D call: TRBD1 (7 bases). CDR1 is SGHRS and CDR2 is YFSETQ in the germline V gene. Trimming removed 4 bases at V and 10 bases at J, with 22 bases between. This CDR3 spans 15 amino acids. CDR3 sequence: CASSLGGGQGVSQYF. In DNA form, the CDR3 reads TGCGCCAGCAGCCTGGGGGGCGGCCAGGGGGTCTCGCAGTATTTT.

This clone was detected only a few times. The V gene is TRBV19, the J gene TRBJ2-3; 9 bases match TRBD2. There are 14 residues in the CDR3. With 5 bases clipped from V and 3 bases from J, the junction kept 3 bases outside the gene matches. Germline V CDR1 and CDR2: LNHDA, SQIVND (reference sequence). The CDR3 loop reads CASSGLAHTDTQYF. CDR3 nucleotide sequence: TGTGCCAGTAGTGGACTAGCGCATACAGATACGCAGTATTTT.

This CDR3 reads CASRWDPNQPQHF. CDR3 coding DNA: TGTGCCAGCAGGTGGGACCCCAATCAGCCCCAGCATTTT. The chain combines TRBV2 with TRBJ1-5, with D perhaps TRBD1 (5 bases). The length of the CDR3 is 13 residues. The germline CDR1 and CDR2 sequences are SNHLY and FYNNEI. V gave up 6 bases and J gave up 3 bases, with 9 bases separating them.

The gene calls are TRBV7-9 and TRBJ1-5; possible D gene TRBD1, 6 bases. The germline V gene encodes CDR1 SEHNR and CDR2 FQNEAQ (reference sequence). V dropped 5 bases and J dropped 9 bases, with 23 bases sitting between them. This CDR3 has 16 amino acids. The CDR3 DNA follows: TGTGCCAGCAGCCCGGAACAGTCCTCAGGGGTCATGCCCCAGCATTTT. It is translated as CASSPEQSSGVMPQHF.

This clone was seen more than once but under ten times. The chain carries TRBV19 and TRBJ2-3, with D possibly TRBD2 on 6 matching bases. Trimming left V 6 bases short and J 1 base short, with 8 bases between. The germline V gene encodes CDR1 LNHDA and CDR2 SQIVND (reference sequence). This CDR3 is built from 13 residues. CDR3 protein: CASRPSGTDTQYF. The DNA of the CDR3 is TGTGCCAGTAGACCTAGCGGCACAGATACGCAGTATTTT.

J is TRBJ1-4 and V is TRBV7-6; no reliable D call. The CDR3 contains 15 residues. Germline V CDR1 and CDR2: SGHVS, FNYEAQ. Trimming removed 1 base at V and 3 bases at J, with 9 bases between. The CDR3 DNA is TGTGCCAGCAGCTTAGGTGCCTGGGCTAATGAAAAACTGTTTTTT. Translating gives CASSLGAWANEKLFF.

The chain recombines TRBV19 with TRBJ1-2; no definite D call. This CDR3 is built from 12 residues. The V and J ends lost 3 bases and 4 bases respectively, with 6 bases between them. Germline V CDR1 and CDR2: LNHDA, SQIVND (reference sequence). The CDR3 DNA reads TGTGCCAGTAGTATTGACCCCTATGGCTACACCTTC. Protein: CASSIDPYGYTF. Together with reference TRBV19 and TRBJ1-2, the CDR3 gives the full variable domain: DGGITQSPKYLFRKEGQNVTLSCEQNLNHDAMYWYRQDPGQGLRLIYYSQIVNDFQKGDIAEGYSVSREKKESFPLTVTSAQKNPTAFYLCASSIDPYGYTFGSGTRLTVV.

The rearrangement uses TRBV6-1 and TRBJ1-5; no definite D call. This CDR3 is 17 amino acids long. Per germline, CDR1 MNHNS and CDR2 SASEGT. Trimming stripped 3 bases from V and 6 bases from J, with 21 bases between. The CDR3 DNA reads TGTGCCAGCAGTGAGATCCAGGCGGCCGGGATGGGTCAGCCCCAGCATTTT. Translated, it gives CASSEIQAAGMGQPQHF.

The rearrangement links TRBV11-3 to TRBJ2-5; 10 bases fit TRBD2. Germline-derived CDR1 and CDR2 are SGHNT and YENEEA. V lost 5 bases to trimming and J lost 5 bases; unmatched junction nucleotides: 23. This CDR3 has 20 amino acids. CDR3 residues: CASSPSSAQIAGGRWETQYF. In DNA, the CDR3 is TGTGCCAGCAGCCCGAGTTCCGCCCAAATAGCGGGAGGAAGGTGGGAGACCCAGTACTTC.

The CDR3 sequence is CAAQPGDKYGYTF. The CDR3 coding sequence is TGTGCCGCCCAGCCCGGGGACAAGTATGGCTACACCTTC. V gene TRBV19 combines with J gene TRBJ1-2; weak D call: TRBD1 (6 bases). This CDR3 is built from 13 residues. V was trimmed by 11 bases and J by 5 bases, leaving 18 bases between them. The germline CDR1 and CDR2 sequences are LNHDA and SQIVND (reference sequence).

The rearrangement uses TRBV24-1 and TRBJ2-5; D may match TRBD1 or TRBD2 (5 bases each). V lost 4 bases to trimming and J lost 4 bases, with 9 bases between them. The V gene's germline CDR1 is KGHDR and CDR2 SFDVKD. The CDR3 has 13 amino acids. The CDR3 sequence: CATSEAGGETQYF. CDR3 sequence (DNA): TGTGCCACCAGTGAGGCTGGGGGAGAGACCCAGTACTTC.

This chain joins TRBV7-2 and TRBJ1-6; TRBD1 matches 8 bases. From germline, CDR1 is SGHTA and CDR2 FQGNSA. The CDR3 covers 14 residues. With V trimmed by 5 bases and J by 12 bases, 9 bases remained unmatched. CDR3 amino acids: CASSPGQGSRPLHF. CDR3 nucleotides: TGTGCCAGCAGCCCCGGACAGGGTAGTAGACCCCTCCACTTT. The full variable domain, its missing parts supplied by reference TRBV7-2 and TRBJ1-6, is GAGVSQSPSNKVTEKGKDVELRCDPISGHTALYWYRQSLGQGLEFLIYFQGNSAPDKSGLPSDRFSAERTGGSVSTLTIQRTQQEDSAVYLCASSPGQGSRPLHFGNGTRLTVT.

The V and J genes are TRBV29-1 and TRBJ2-7, with D uncertain. CDR1 is SQVTM and CDR2 is ANQGSEA in the germline V gene. This CDR3 region has 12 residues. V was pared by 4 bases and J by 5 bases, with 12 bases between. This CDR3 reads CSVVGSGDEQYV. DNA of the CDR3: TGCAGCGTTGTCGGGTCAGGTGACGAGCAGTACGTC.

Here the CDR3 DNA reads TGTGCCAGCAGTGAACAGGAGGCCTATGGCTACACCTTC. It encodes CASSEQEAYGYTF. The gene calls are TRBV2 and TRBJ1-2; no clear D. Germline V gene lookup returns CDR1 SNHLY and CDR2 FYNNEI. Between the trimmed V and J ends, which lost 2 bases and 4 bases, there was a span of 8 bases. This CDR3 spans 13 amino acids.